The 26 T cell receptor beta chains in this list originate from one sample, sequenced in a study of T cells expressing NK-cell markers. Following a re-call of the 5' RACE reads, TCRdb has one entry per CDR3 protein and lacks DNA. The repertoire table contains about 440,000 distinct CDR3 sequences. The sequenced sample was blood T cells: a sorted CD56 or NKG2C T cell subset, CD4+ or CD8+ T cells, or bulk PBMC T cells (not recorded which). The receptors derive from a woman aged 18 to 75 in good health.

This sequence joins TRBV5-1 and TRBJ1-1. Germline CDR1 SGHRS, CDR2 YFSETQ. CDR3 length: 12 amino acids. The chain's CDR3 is CASSASDTEAFF.

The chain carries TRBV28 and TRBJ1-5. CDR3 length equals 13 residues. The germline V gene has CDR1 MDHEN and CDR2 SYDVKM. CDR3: CASSGRYNQPQHF.

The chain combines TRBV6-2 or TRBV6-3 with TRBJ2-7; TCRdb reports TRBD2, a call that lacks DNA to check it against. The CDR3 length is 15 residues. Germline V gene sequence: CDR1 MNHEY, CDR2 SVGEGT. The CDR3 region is CASSYSNLAGGEQYF.

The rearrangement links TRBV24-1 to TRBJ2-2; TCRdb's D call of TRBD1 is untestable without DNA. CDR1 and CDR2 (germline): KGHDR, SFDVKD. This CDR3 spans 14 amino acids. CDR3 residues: CATIDQGGTGELFF.

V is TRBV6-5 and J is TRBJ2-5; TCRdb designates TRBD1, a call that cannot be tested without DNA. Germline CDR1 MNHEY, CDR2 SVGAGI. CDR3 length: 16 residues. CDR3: CASSYPEGIPGETQYF.

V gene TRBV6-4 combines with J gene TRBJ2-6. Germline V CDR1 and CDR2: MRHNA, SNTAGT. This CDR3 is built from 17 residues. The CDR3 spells CASSDYGSGSGANVLTF.

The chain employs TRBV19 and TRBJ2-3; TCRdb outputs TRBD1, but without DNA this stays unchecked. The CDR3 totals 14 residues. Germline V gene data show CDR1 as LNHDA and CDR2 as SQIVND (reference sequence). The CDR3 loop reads CASSIDQGGDTQYF.

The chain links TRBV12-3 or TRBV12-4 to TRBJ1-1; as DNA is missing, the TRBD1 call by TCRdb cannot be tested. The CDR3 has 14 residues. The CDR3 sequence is CASSHRQGGTEAFF.

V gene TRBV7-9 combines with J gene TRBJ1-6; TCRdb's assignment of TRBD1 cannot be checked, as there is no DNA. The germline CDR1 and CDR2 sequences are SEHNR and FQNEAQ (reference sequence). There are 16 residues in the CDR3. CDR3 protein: CASSQGQGTYNSPLHF. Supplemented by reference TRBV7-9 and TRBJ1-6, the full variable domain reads DTGVSQNPRHKITKRGQNVTFRCDPISEHNRLYWYRQTLGQGPEFLTYFQNEAQLEKSRLLSDRFSAERPKGSFSTLEIQRTEQGDSAMYLCASSQGQGTYNSPLHFGNGTRLTVT.

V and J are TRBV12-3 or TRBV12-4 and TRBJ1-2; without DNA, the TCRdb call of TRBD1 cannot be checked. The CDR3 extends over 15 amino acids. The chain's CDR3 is CASSPPVKRQEGYTF.

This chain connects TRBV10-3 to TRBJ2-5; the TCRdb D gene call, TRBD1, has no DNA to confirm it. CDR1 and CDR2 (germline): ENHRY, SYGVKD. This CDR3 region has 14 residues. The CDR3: CAISVPGQQETQYF.

CDR3 sequence: CASSPGTPSYEQYF. The chain joins TRBV7-2 to TRBJ2-7; TCRdb's D call of TRBD1 is untestable without DNA. The CDR3 sequence is 14 residues long. Germline V gene sequence: CDR1 SGHTA, CDR2 FQGNSA.

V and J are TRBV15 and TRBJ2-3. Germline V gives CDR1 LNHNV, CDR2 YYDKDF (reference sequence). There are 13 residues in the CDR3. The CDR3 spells CATSSRATDTQYF.

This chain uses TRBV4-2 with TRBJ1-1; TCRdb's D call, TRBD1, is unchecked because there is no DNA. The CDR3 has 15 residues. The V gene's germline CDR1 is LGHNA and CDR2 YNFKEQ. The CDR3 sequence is CASSQYAGQNTEAFF.

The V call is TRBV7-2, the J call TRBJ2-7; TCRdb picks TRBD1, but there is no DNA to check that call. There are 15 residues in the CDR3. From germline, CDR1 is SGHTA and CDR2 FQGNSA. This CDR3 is CASSLDGTGSDEQYF.

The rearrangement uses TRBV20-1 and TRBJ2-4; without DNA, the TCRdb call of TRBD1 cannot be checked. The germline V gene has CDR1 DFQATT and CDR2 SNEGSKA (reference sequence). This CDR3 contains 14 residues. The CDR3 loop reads CSGDRGTAKNIQYF.

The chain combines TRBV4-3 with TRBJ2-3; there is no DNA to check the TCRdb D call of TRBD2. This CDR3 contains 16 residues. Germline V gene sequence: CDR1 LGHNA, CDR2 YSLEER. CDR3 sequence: CASSLRSGGGTDTQYF.

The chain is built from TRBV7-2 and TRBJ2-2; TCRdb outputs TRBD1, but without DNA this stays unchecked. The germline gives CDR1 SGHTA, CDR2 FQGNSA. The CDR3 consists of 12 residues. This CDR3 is CASSSGAGELFF.

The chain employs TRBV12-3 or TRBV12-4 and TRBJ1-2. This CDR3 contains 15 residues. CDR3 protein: CASSLAAQASYGYTF.

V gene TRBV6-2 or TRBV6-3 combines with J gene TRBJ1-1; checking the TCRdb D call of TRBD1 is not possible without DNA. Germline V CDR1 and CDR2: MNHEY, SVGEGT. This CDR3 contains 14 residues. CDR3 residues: CASSYPPLGPEAFF.

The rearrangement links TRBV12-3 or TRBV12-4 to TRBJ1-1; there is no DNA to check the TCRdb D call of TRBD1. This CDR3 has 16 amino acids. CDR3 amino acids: CASKGPDRGRVTEAFF.

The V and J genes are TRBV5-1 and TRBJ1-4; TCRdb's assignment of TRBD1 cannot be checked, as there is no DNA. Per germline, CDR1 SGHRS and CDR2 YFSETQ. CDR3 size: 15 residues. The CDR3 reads CASRRGSATNEKLFF.

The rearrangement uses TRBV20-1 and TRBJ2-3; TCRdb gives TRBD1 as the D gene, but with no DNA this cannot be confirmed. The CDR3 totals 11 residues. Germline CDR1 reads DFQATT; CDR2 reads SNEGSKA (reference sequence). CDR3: CSAGTGIAQYF.

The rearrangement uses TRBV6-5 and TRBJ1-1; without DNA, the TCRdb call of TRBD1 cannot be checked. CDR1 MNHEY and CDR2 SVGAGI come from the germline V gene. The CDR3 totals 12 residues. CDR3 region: CATRGAETEAFF.

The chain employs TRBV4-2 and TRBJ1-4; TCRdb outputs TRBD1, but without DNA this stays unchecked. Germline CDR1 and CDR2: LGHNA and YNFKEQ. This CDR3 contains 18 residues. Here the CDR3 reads CASSQVGGQGILGEKLFF.

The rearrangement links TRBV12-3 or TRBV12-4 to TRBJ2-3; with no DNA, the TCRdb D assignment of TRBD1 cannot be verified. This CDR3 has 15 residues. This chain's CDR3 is CASSPGPAGTDTQYF.